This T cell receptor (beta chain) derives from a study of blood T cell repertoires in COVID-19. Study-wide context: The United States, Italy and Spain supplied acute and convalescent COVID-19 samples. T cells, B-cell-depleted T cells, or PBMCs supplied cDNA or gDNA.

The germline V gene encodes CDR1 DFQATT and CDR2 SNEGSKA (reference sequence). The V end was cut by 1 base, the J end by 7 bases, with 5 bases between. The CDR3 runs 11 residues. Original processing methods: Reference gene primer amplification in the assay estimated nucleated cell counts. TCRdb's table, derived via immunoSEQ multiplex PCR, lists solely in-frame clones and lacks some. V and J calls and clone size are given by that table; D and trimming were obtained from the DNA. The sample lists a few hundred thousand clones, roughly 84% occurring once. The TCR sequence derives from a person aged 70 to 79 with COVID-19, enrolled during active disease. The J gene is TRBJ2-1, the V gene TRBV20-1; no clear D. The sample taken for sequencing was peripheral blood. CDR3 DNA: TGCAGTGCTAGAGTCCCGAATGAGCAGTTCTTC. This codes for CSARVPNEQFF.